These 32 T cell receptor beta chains share one sample of origin, sequenced in a study of OX40 agonist ivuxolimab in advanced cancers. Sequenced by immunoSEQ multiplex PCR; TCRdb stores in-frame clones only, minus some. The repertoire holds roughly 67,000 clones, about 89% seen once, with roughly 0.68% in the top ten. The sequences come from CD4+ or CD8+ T cells sorted from blood, collected in a trial of the OX40 agonist ivuxolimab. All receptors come from an adult with an advanced solid tumor such as melanoma, head and neck, liver or kidney cancer.

The gene calls are TRBV5-6 and TRBJ1-5; D remains unclear. Germline V gene data show CDR1 as SGHDT and CDR2 as YYEEEE. The CDR3 runs 14 residues. V gave up 5 bases and J gave up 0 bases, with 9 bases separating them. The CDR3 DNA follows: TGTGCCAGCAGTTCAGCTTATAGCAATCAGCCCCAGCATTTT. Protein sequence: CASSSAYSNQPQHF.

This chain joins TRBV6-5 and TRBJ2-7; 7 bases fit TRBD1. The CDR3 runs to 14 residues. The ends lost 5 bases at V and 4 bases at J; junction bases unmatched: 8. Germline values: CDR1 MNHEY, CDR2 SVGAGI. The CDR3 DNA reads as TGTGCCAGCAGTCACGACAGGGAAGCTTACGAGCAGTACTTC. Residues: CASSHDREAYEQYF.

The sample holds one count of this clone. The chain couples TRBV7-2 to TRBJ2-1, with 7 positions matching TRBD2. Germline-derived CDR1 and CDR2 are SGHTA and FQGNSA. V shed 0 bases, J shed 6 bases, and the junction held 14 bases outside the gene matches. The CDR3 consists of 18 residues. This CDR3 is CASSLAPGRVLKGNEQFF. DNA for the CDR3: TGTGCCAGCAGCTTAGCCCCAGGGAGGGTTCTTAAAGGCAATGAGCAGTTCTTC.

This sequence joins TRBV9 and TRBJ2-1, with 11 bases that match TRBD2. From germline, CDR1 is SGDLS and CDR2 YYNGEE. Germline trimming cut 5 bases from V and 4 bases from J; bases unmatched to any gene: 5. CDR3 length: 15 amino acids. The CDR3 spells CASSMGTSGYNEQFF. DNA of the CDR3: TGTGCCAGCAGTATGGGGACTAGCGGATACAATGAGCAGTTCTTC.

Only one count was recorded for this clone. This chain joins TRBV2 and TRBJ1-6; 9 bases agree with TRBD1. Germline V gene data show CDR1 as SNHLY and CDR2 as FYNNEI. This CDR3 has 15 residues. V trimming: 5 bases; J trimming: 12 bases; junction bases outside the gene matches: 11. The CDR3 loop reads CASSRKGTGPVPLHF. CDR3 nucleotides: TGTGCCAGCAGTCGGAAAGGGACAGGGCCGGTACCCCTCCACTTT.

CDR3 DNA sequence: TGTGCCATCTTGGGGCCGGCAGATACGCAGTATTTT. This codes for CAILGPADTQYF. V is TRBV10-3 and J is TRBJ2-3; D is perhaps TRBD1 (5 bases). CDR3 length: 12 amino acids. Germline V gives CDR1 ENHRY, CDR2 SYGVKD. The V gene lost 8 bases and the J gene lost 4 bases, with 10 bases spanning the gap.

This clone was recorded once. The J gene is TRBJ2-1, the V gene TRBV5-1; D might be TRBD2 (6 bases). Germline V gene sequence: CDR1 SGHRS, CDR2 YFSETQ. V lost 3 bases to trimming and J lost 2 bases, with 12 bases between them. This CDR3 region has 15 residues. This CDR3 reads CASSSAGPPYNEQFF. The CDR3 nucleotides are TGCGCCAGCAGCTCGGCGGGGCCCCCCTACAATGAGCAGTTCTTC.

V gene TRBV5-4 combines with J gene TRBJ2-3; a possible D gene is TRBD2 (5 bases). CDR3 size: 14 residues. Germline loops: CDR1 SGHNT, CDR2 YYREEE (reference sequence). V lost 1 base, J lost 1 base, and 7 bases lay in between. The CDR3 here is CASSLRGRTDTQYF. The CDR3 DNA sequence: TGTGCCAGCAGCTTGAGAGGGCGCACAGATACGCAGTATTTT.

The gene calls are TRBV30 and TRBJ2-5; weak D call: TRBD1 (5 bases). CDR1 and CDR2 from the germline V gene are GTSNPN and SVGIG (reference sequence). CDR3 length equals 13 residues. Here the CDR3 reads CAPVRGLAETQYF. CDR3 sequence (DNA): TGTGCTCCCGTTAGGGGCTTGGCGGAGACCCAGTACTTC.

The V gene is TRBV5-6, the J gene TRBJ2-7; a weak D match, TRBD2 (5 bases). The ends were cut back, 0 bases at V and 0 bases at J, with 10 bases in the middle. The CDR3 has 15 residues. Germline V gene lookup returns CDR1 SGHDT and CDR2 YYEEEE. The CDR3 protein is CASSLVRVLSYEQYF. CDR3 coding DNA: TGTGCCAGCAGCTTGGTGCGGGTCCTCTCCTACGAGCAGTACTTC.

The CDR3 region has the DNA TGTGCCAGCAGCTTAGAGCGGGGCGAGCAGTTCTTC. The encoded protein is CASSLERGEQFF. The chain recombines TRBV7-2 with TRBJ2-1; 7 positions match TRBD2. J was trimmed by 10 bases and V by 1 base; bases with no gene match: 1. The germline V gene has CDR1 SGHTA and CDR2 FQGNSA. There are 12 residues in the CDR3.

J is TRBJ1-2 and V is TRBV10-3; D might be TRBD1 (6 bases). Germline V gives CDR1 ENHRY, CDR2 SYGVKD. The CDR3 spans 14 residues. Trimming cost V 0 bases and J 4 bases, with 9 bases left between them. The CDR3 is CAISESTGSYGYTF. In nucleotides, the CDR3 is TGTGCCATCAGTGAGTCGACAGGCAGCTATGGCTACACCTTC.

This sequence joins TRBV6-6 and TRBJ1-1; 8 bases agree with TRBD1. V shed 8 bases and J 6 bases; nucleotides not matched to a gene: 8. This CDR3 has 13 amino acids. In germline, CDR1 is MNHNY, CDR2 SVGAGI (reference sequence). DNA for the CDR3: TGTGCCAGCCGACAGGGGACCCTTCCTGAAGCTTTCTTT. The encoded protein is CASRQGTLPEAFF.

V and J are TRBV6-5 and TRBJ2-6, with a weak D call TRBD2 (6 bases). This CDR3 has 15 residues. Germline assignment: CDR1 MNHEY and CDR2 SVGAGI. V lost 4 bases, J lost 2 bases, and 9 bases lay in between. CDR3 DNA: TGTGCCAGCAGTTCCCGCGGGACTGGGGCCAACGTCCTGACTTTC. Protein: CASSSRGTGANVLTF.

This clone is a singleton in its sample. The chain is built from TRBV27 and TRBJ2-1; 15 bases agree with TRBD2. The CDR3 is made up of 17 amino acids. CDR1 is MNHEY and CDR2 is SMNVEV in the germline V gene (reference sequence). V lost 4 bases to trimming and J lost 7 bases; unmatched junction nucleotides: 8. DNA of the CDR3: TGTGCCAGCAGTTCCCGGACTAGCGGGAGGGTGTTGAATGAGCAGTTCTTC. Protein sequence: CASSSRTSGRVLNEQFF.

The chain is built from TRBV9 and TRBJ2-7, with a possible D match to TRBD1 (6 bases). V dropped 0 bases and J dropped 5 bases, with 15 bases sitting between them. Germline assignment: CDR1 SGDLS and CDR2 YYNGEE. This CDR3 is built from 15 residues. In DNA, the CDR3 is TGTGCCAGCAGCGTAGCCCCCAGGGGATCGCACGAGCAGTACTTC. Translation: CASSVAPRGSHEQYF.

The V call is TRBV29-1, the J call TRBJ1-1, with D tentatively TRBD1 (6 bases). The V end lost 2 bases, the J end lost 5 bases, and 12 bases lay between the germline ends. CDR3 size: 13 residues. Germline CDR1 is SQVTM and CDR2 is ANQGSEA. CDR3 sequence reads: CSVEREGGTEAFF. CDR3 DNA sequence: TGCAGCGTTGAACGGGAGGGGGGGACTGAAGCTTTCTTT.

The chain has TRBV9 and TRBJ2-7; D is perhaps TRBD1 (6 bases). Germline CDR1 is SGDLS and CDR2 is YYNGEE. The CDR3 is 14 amino acids. With 2 bases removed from V and 2 bases from J, the gap between germline ends came to 11 bases. This chain's CDR3 is CASSVEGGPYEQYF. CDR3 DNA: TGTGCCAGCAGCGTCGAAGGGGGACCCTACGAGCAGTACTTC.

J is TRBJ2-3 and V is TRBV18; D might be TRBD2 (6 bases). Trimming removed 0 bases from V and 5 bases from J, with 12 bases in between. Germline assignment: CDR1 KGHSH and CDR2 LQKENI. The CDR3 loop spans 15 amino acids. The CDR3 DNA follows: TGTGCCAGCTCACCACCGGCGGGGCTGCGAGATACGCAGTATTTT. Encoded protein: CASSPPAGLRDTQYF.

The DNA for the CDR3 is TGTGCCAGCAGTTCTGACCGCGGCAATCAGCCCCAGCATTTT. Translation: CASSSDRGNQPQHF. The chain combines TRBV28 with TRBJ1-5; D gene unclear. Germline values: CDR1 MDHEN, CDR2 SYDVKM. The V end lost 4 bases, the J end lost 2 bases, and 9 bases lay between the germline ends. The CDR3 is 14 amino acids.

This clone appeared a few times. The DNA of the CDR3 is TGTGCCAGCAGCCCCGACAGGAACTATGGCTACACCTTC. Its translation: CASSPDRNYGYTF. V gene TRBV7-6 combines with J gene TRBJ1-2, with D tentatively TRBD1 (6 bases). The CDR3 is made up of 13 amino acids. CDR1 is SGHVS, CDR2 FNYEAQ, per germline. Deletions cut 5 bases from V and 2 bases from J, with 9 bases between. The full variable domain, its missing parts supplied by reference TRBV7-6 and TRBJ1-2, is GAGVSQSPRYKVTKRGQDVALRCDPISGHVSLYWYRQALGQGPEFLTYFNYEAQQDKSGLPNDRFSAERPEGSISTLTIQRTEQRDSAMYRCASSPDRNYGYTFGSGTRLTVV.

The DNA of the CDR3 is TGTGCCAGCAGCTTAGTACCGACTGGCCCTGGAAACACCATATATTTT. Protein sequence: CASSLVPTGPGNTIYF. This sequence joins TRBV11-2 and TRBJ1-3; D call uncertain. The CDR3 has 16 amino acids. V lost 1 base, J lost 2 bases, and 12 bases lay in between. CDR1 is SGHAT, CDR2 FQNNGV, per germline.

The chain joins TRBV28 to TRBJ1-2; no reliable D call. Trimming took off 6 bases at V and 5 bases at J, with 22 bases between the two ends. This CDR3 spans 16 amino acids. CDR1 and CDR2 from the germline V gene are MDHEN and SYDVKM. The CDR3 protein is CASSQPRALAQYGYTF. The CDR3 DNA follows: TGTGCCAGCAGCCAACCCCGGGCCCTCGCCCAATATGGCTACACCTTC.

The chain is built from TRBV2 and TRBJ1-2, with 9 bases matching TRBD1. After removal of 6 bases from V and 8 bases from J, the junction contained 4 bases not matched to a gene. The CDR3 runs 12 residues. Germline V gene data show CDR1 as SNHLY and CDR2 as FYNNEI. The CDR3 is CASSSDRGGYTF. CDR3 DNA: TGTGCCAGCAGCAGTGACAGGGGGGGCTACACCTTC.

The genes are TRBV29-1 and TRBJ2-7; 12 positions agree with TRBD1. The length of the CDR3 is 13 residues. Germline loops: CDR1 SQVTM, CDR2 ANQGSEA. V lost 7 bases, J lost 5 bases, and 6 bases stayed unmatched. CDR3 DNA: TGCAGCGGAAAGGGGACAGGGGGCCACGAGCAGTACTTC. Residues: CSGKGTGGHEQYF.

The chain combines TRBV27 with TRBJ1-6; D is ambiguous. Germline V CDR1 and CDR2: MNHEY, SMNVEV (reference sequence). The V end was cut by 4 bases, the J end by 10 bases, with 11 bases between. There are 13 residues in the CDR3. Written as DNA, the CDR3 is TGTGCCAGCAGTTCCGGACTTCGATCACCCCTCCACTTT. It codes for CASSSGLRSPLHF.

V gene TRBV4-3 combines with J gene TRBJ2-2; the match to TRBD1 covers 9 bases. This CDR3 spans 17 amino acids. Germline V CDR1 and CDR2: LGHNA, YSLEER. V was pared by 0 bases and J by 2 bases, with 4 bases of the junction left unmatched. The CDR3, as DNA: TGCGCCAGCAGCCAAGAGTTACAGGGGGCTAACACCGGGGAGCTGTTTTTT. Its protein product is CASSQELQGANTGELFF.

The rearrangement links TRBV19 to TRBJ2-1, with TRBD2 matching over 12 bases. The CDR3 runs to 15 residues. V lost 5 bases and J lost 10; bases outside the gene matches: 9. In germline, CDR1 is LNHDA, CDR2 SQIVND (reference sequence). The chain's CDR3 is CASSSLAGGLEEQFF. The CDR3 DNA follows: TGTGCCAGTAGTTCTCTAGCGGGGGGGCTAGAGGAGCAGTTCTTC. Filled out from reference TRBV19 and TRBJ2-1, the complete variable domain reads DGGITQSPKYLFRKEGQNVTLSCEQNLNHDAMYWYRQDPGQGLRLIYYSQIVNDFQKGDIAEGYSVSREKKESFPLTVTSAQKNPTAFYLCASSSLAGGLEEQFFGPGTRLTVL.

This clone was picked up one time. The chain is built from TRBV12-2 and TRBJ1-5. TRBV12-2 is shown as a pseudogene. The CDR3 has 18 residues. Here the CDR3 reads CASRFNLLGGMGNQPQHF. In DNA form, the CDR3 reads TGTGCAAGTCGCTTCAACCTGCTTGGGGGTATGGGCAATCAGCCCCAGCATTTT.

This clone has a handful of counts. The rearrangement uses TRBV18 and TRBJ2-7; 7 nucleotides agree with TRBD2. The CDR3 totals 16 residues. Germline V gene data show CDR1 as KGHSH and CDR2 as LQKENI. V shed 6 bases and J 5 bases; nucleotides not matched to a gene: 16. DNA for the CDR3: TGTGCCAGCTCCCTCACCCCGCCAGCGGGAATAAACGAGCAGTACTTC. Residues: CASSLTPPAGINEQYF.

Comment on this clone: The junction and the germline gene differ at one end; a read error may be behind it. V is TRBV7-9 and J is TRBJ2-7, with a weak D call TRBD2 (5 bases). From germline, CDR1 is SEHNR and CDR2 FQNEAQ (reference sequence). The CDR3 is 14 amino acids. CDR3 sequence reads: CASSLELDSSEQYF. The CDR3 DNA is TGTGCCAGCAGCTTAGAACTAGACTCCTCCGAGCAGTACTTC.

The rearrangement links TRBV19 to TRBJ2-1; the match to TRBD2 covers 13 bases. Germline lookup yields CDR1 LNHDA and CDR2 SQIVND (reference sequence). The J segment lost 10 bases and the V segment lost 7 bases, leaving 7 bases of the junction unmatched. The CDR3 is made up of 14 amino acids. The DNA for the CDR3 is TGTGCCAGTACCTGGACTAGCGGGGGATACGAGCAGTTCTTC. Its protein product is CASTWTSGGYEQFF.